These T cell receptor beta chains were read from a single sample in a study of cytomegalovirus exposure and HLA in healthy donors. Method: immunoSEQ multiplex PCR; TCRdb's copy keeps in-frame clones and lacks some. The profile shows 110,000 to 150,000 clones, approximately 78% of them singletons. Sequenced sample: PBMCs. The receptors were gathered from a woman aged 40-49 years in good health and CMV-seropositive. Both conserved end residues are part of each CDR3. Each record gives: V gene, D gene, J gene, CDR3 protein, CDR3 DNA. A D gene is named only where the DNA matches it firmly.

>TRBV10-1|.|TRBJ2-5
CASSESISAGNGETQYF
TGCGCCAGCAGTGAGTCGATCTCTGCAGGGAATGGAGAGACCCAGTACTTC
>TRBV7-2|TRBD2|TRBJ2-3
CASSLVGRGVGDTQYF
TGTGCCAGCAGCTTAGTTGGGCGGGGGGTAGGAGATACGCAGTATTTT
>TRBV5-4|.|TRBJ2-1
CASSLAGAGAHNEQFF
TGTGCCAGCAGCTTGGCCGGGGCGGGGGCCCACAATGAGCAGTTCTTC
>TRBV7-2|TRBD2|TRBJ2-3
CASTIGLAATDTQYF
TGTGCCAGCACCATTGGACTAGCGGCCACAGATACGCAGTATTTT
>TRBV7-2|.|TRBJ1-1
CASSLLMNTEAFF
TGTGCCAGCAGCTTATTAATGAACACTGAAGCTTTCTTT
>TRBV18|TRBD1|TRBJ2-7
CASSKRQGSTDEQYF
TGTGCCAGCTCGAAGAGACAGGGAAGTACGGACGAGCAGTACTTC
>TRBV7-6|.|TRBJ2-5
CASSLTVSGGETQYF
TGTGCCAGCAGCTTAACGGTCTCCGGGGGAGAGACCCAGTACTTC
>TRBV28|.|TRBJ1-5
CASRRDIRNQPQHF
TGTGCCAGCAGACGTGACATTCGCAATCAGCCCCAGCATTTT
>TRBV18|TRBD2|TRBJ2-1
CASSPITGGPLYEQFF
TGTGCCAGCTCACCTATAACGGGGGGGCCTTTGTATGAGCAGTTCTTC
>TRBV7-2|TRBD1|TRBJ2-1
CASSLEGTVSYNEQFF
TGTGCCAGCAGCTTAGAAGGGACAGTATCCTACAATGAGCAGTTCTTC
>TRBV7-2|.|TRBJ1-3
CASSDSGRDTIYF
TGTGCCAGCAGCGATAGCGGTAGAGACACCATATATTTT
>TRBV30|.|TRBJ1-1
CAWRAPFTSLTEAFF
TGTGCCTGGAGGGCACCTTTCACTAGCCTCACTGAAGCTTTCTTT
>TRBV7-3|.|TRBJ2-3
CASSGGAVDTQYF
TGTGCCAGCAGCGGGGGGGCGGTAGATACGCAGTATTTT
>TRBV30|.|TRBJ2-7
CAWSVGRVASHEQYF
TGTGCCTGGAGTGTAGGCCGGGTGGCCTCCCACGAGCAGTACTTC
>TRBV18|.|TRBJ1-1
CASSPMNGGTNTEAFF
TGTGCCAGCTCACCTATGAATGGGGGGACGAACACTGAAGCTTTCTTT